The T cell receptor beta chain under discussion was sequenced for a study of blood T cell repertoires in COVID-19 (dated by TCRdb to between 2020 and 2021). Broadly, across the study: Samples covering the acute and convalescent phases of COVID-19 were provided by collaborators in the United States, Italy and Spain. The material from the prospective study consisted of cDNA or gDNA derived from T cells, B-cell-depleted T cells, or PBMCs. Deeply sampled blood TCRbeta repertoires from subjects exposed to, actively infected with, or recovered from COVID-19 were included in the dataset. A freely available public database, intended as a resource for researchers studying the immune response to SARS-CoV-2, is where the repertoires were released. The samples were drawn from two sources: the first 160 participants of the ongoing ImmuneRACE study, and over 950 subjects contributed by 6 global collaborators. A de-identified subject ID, COVID-19 status, age in years and sex were almost always included in the sample metadata. Where available, HLA class I and class II types were taken from metadata supplied by the sample provider and were not determined by assay-based typing. Overall results and qualifications from the work: The amount of clinical and demographic metadata varied by source and participant and was provided uncurated.

Remarks on this clone: Which antigen it targets is not known. Base qualities are not recorded, but no much larger clone differs from it by a single base.

TCRbeta CDR3 regions were amplified from genomic DNA using the immunoSEQ Assay, a bias-controlled multiplex PCR. In the source study's methods: The number of nucleated cells in each sample was estimated from the amplification of reference gene primers within the assay. To quantify the absolute abundance of each unique TCRbeta CDR3 rearrangement, sequence reads were collapsed and filtered. Productive Simpson clonality was computed per sample as the square root of Simpson's diversity index over productive rearrangements. TCRdb provides this immuneACCESS table in a form limited to in-frame rearrangements. Some clones are lacking; in checked studies, under half of them reflect an unresolved V gene, and why the rest are absent is not known. That table gives V, J and clone size, and the DNA gave D and trimming. The sample records about 120,000 clones, about four fifths of which are singletons. Clones ranked in the top ten supply about 9.4% of the sample.

Whole blood was collected in K2EDTA tubes by collaborating institutions according to the institutions' own protocols. Collaborator samples were shipped for TCRbeta analysis as frozen whole blood, isolated PBMCs, or DNA extracted from either sample type. Between the V and J ends, shortened by 4 bases and 7 bases respectively, the junction contains 13 bases. From a lookup of the germline V gene (reference sequence), CDR1 and CDR2 are LGHDT and YNNKEL. From the cysteine through the phenylalanine, the CDR3 covers 13 amino acids. Of the read, only the CDR3 DNA is kept; its 39 bases are in frame from base 1.

The sample taken for sequencing was peripheral blood. The clonotype was recovered from a human donor in a cohort sampled during active COVID-19. Recombination linked TRBV3-1 (or the pseudogene TRBV3-2) to TRBJ1-2; a tentative D call is TRBD1 (5 bases match). For the CDR3, the sequence is CASSRLPGGGYTF. The sequenced DNA: TGTGCCAGCAGCCGCCTCCCGGGGGGTGGCTACACCTTC.